Sequencing of this T cell receptor beta chain was carried out in a study of cytomegalovirus exposure and HLA in healthy donors. PCR primers comprised 60 Vbeta and 13 Jbeta primers. Clones were sequenced by immunoSEQ multiplex PCR, and TCRdb holds only the in-frame ones, with some missing. The repertoire table contains some 120,000 clones. A note on this clone: The sample holds other DNA sequences that translate to the same CDR3.

Nominal health characterized the donors when sampled, though unrecorded immune exposures were likely. From germline, CDR1 is SGHVS and CDR2 FQNEAQ. J lost 5 bases, V lost 4 bases, and 11 bases had no gene match. The CDR3 totals 15 residues. The sample consisted of PBMCs. This receptor was taken from a young man in good health and CMV-seronegative. V is TRBV7-8 and J is TRBJ2-7, with 7 bases that match TRBD1. CDR3 coding DNA: TGTGCCAGCAGCTCCCGACAGGGTTCCGTCCACGAGCAGTACTTC. Its translation: CASSSRQGSVHEQYF.